In its sample, the clone carrying this T cell receptor beta chain was seen many times. V lost 5 bases, J lost 4 bases, and 11 bases lay in between. The germline V gene encodes CDR1 SGHTA and CDR2 FQGTGA. This CDR3 has 13 residues. The data originate from a study of T cells in Graves' hyperthyroidism and ophthalmopathy. Researchers amplified the TCR beta CDR3 regions from RNA transcripts. The TCR CDR3 was amplified in a first-round RT-PCR using the HTBI primer set. MiXCR was run by TCRdb on the multiplex PCR reads, yielding one entry per CDR3 protein. The table includes a few hundred thousand distinct CDR3 sequences, less than 20% detected once.

The sequence came from a woman between 18 and 30 years old with Graves' hyperthyroidism. The V and J genes are TRBV7-3 and TRBJ1-1; D might be TRBD1 (5 bases). Sequenced: blood. The CDR3 DNA follows: TGTGCCAGCAGCAACATCGACAGCACTGAAGCTTTCTTT. It translates to CASSNIDSTEAFF.